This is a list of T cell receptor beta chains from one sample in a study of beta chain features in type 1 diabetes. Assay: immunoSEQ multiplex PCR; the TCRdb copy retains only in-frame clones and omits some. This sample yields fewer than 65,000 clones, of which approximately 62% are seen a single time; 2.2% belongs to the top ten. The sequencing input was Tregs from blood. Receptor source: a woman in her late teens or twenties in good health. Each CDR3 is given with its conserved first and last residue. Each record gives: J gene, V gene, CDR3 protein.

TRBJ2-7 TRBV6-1 CASSEIGTGTYEQYF
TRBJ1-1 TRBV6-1 CASSERQGDTEAFF
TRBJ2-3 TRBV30 CAWKAGPSTDTQYF
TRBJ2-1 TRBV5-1 CASASGTSGSWSYNEQFF
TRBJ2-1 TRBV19 CASSTQGGEQFF
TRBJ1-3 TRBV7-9 CASSLADSLSGNTIYF
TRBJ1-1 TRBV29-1 CSGGLTTEAFF
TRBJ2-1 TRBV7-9 CASRTIRDYLYNEQFF
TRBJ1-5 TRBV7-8 CASSLDRDYQPQHF
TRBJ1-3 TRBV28 CASGSGLTGNTIYF
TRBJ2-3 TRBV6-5 CASSSTSGRAQDTQYF
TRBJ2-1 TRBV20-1 CSALENEQFF
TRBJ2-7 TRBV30 CAWDGGSYEQYF
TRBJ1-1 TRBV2 CASMGGLSSWGTEAFF
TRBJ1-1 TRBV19 CASRGGQTRNWNTEAFF
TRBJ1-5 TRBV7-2 CASSLESGRSQPQHF
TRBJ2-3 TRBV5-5 CASSGSGGSTDTQYF
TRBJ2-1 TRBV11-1 CASSLVAGFYNEQFF
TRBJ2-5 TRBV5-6 CASSSGLQTQYF
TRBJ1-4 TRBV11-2 CASSFVLNEKLFF
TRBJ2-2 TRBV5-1 CASSLAASGGGELFF
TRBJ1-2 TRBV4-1 CASSRQGYGYTF